A selection of T cell receptor beta chains follows, all from one sample in a study of T cell repertoires in cytomegalovirus infection. The antigens these receptors bind are not known. TCRdb reanalysed the reads using MiXCR and keeps one entry per CDR3 protein. Among about 900,000 distinct CDR3 sequences listed, less than 35% were seen once. The sample consisted of cultured CD8+ T cells from PBMCs, taken from culture after CMV antigen stimulation. The receptor source for this set is a human donor in good health (CMV status not recorded). Some clones in this sample may be carry-over from other donors' samples. The CDR3 runs from the conserved cysteine through the conserved F or W. A D gene is named only where the DNA matches it firmly. Clone sizes are given selectively: once, few, many, or a class where the clone is expanded.

CDR3nt	CDR3aa	len	abundance	d_gene	v_gene	j_gene
TGTGCCAGCAGCTTGACTAGCGGGGAACCGAAGAATGAGCAGTTCTTC	CASSLTSGEPKNEQFF	16	NA	TRBD2	TRBV7-9	TRBJ2-1
TGTGCCAGCAGCCAGACAGGGGATGGCTACACCTTC	CASSQTGDGYTF	12	few	TRBD1	TRBV11-2	TRBJ1-2
TGTGCCAGCAGCTTAGGATCATGGGGGACCCCCAATGAGCAGTTCTTC	CASSLGSWGTPNEQFF	16	NA	NA	TRBV7-8	TRBJ2-1
TGCGCCAGCAGCTTCCACGTCACAGAGACCCAGTACTTC	CASSFHVTETQYF	13	few	NA	TRBV5-1	TRBJ2-5
TGTGCCAGCAGCCGGACTAGCGGGTCCTACGAGCAGTACTTC	CASSRTSGSYEQYF	14	once	TRBD2	TRBV7-4	TRBJ2-7
TGTGCCAGCAGCCCGACTAGCGGGGGCTACCAAGAGACCCAGTACTTC	CASSPTSGGYQETQYF	16	few	TRBD2	TRBV7-3	TRBJ2-5
TGTGCCACCACCCAGGACAAGGCGGGCACCGGGGAGCTGTTTTTT	CATTQDKAGTGELFF	15	few	NA	TRBV24-1	TRBJ2-2
TGTGCCATCAAAGGTCTTTATGGCTACACCTTC	CAIKGLYGYTF	11	NA	NA	TRBV10-3	TRBJ1-2
TGCGCCAGCAGCCAAGGGGACGTTGTCCCGAGCAATGAGCAGTTCTTC	CASSQGDVVPSNEQFF	16	few	NA	TRBV4-1	TRBJ2-1
TGTGCCAGCAGCCGACGGGGGAGCACTGAAGCTTTCTTT	CASSRRGSTEAFF	13	many	NA	TRBV7-6	TRBJ1-1
TGTGCCAGCTGGACCAACTATGGCTACACCTTC	CASWTNYGYTF	11	NA	NA	TRBV5-5	TRBJ1-2
TGTGCCAGCAGTTTTGAGACTAGCGGGGGGGCTTACACAGATACGCAGTATTTT	CASSFETSGGAYTDTQYF	18	NA	TRBD2	TRBV12-3/TRBV12-4	TRBJ2-3
TGTGCCACCCGGAGGAAAATGAACACTGAAGCTTTCTTT	CATRRKMNTEAFF	13	few	NA	TRBV19	TRBJ1-1
TGTGCCAGCAGCACCTTAGACAGGCCGGAAGCTTTCTTT	CASSTLDRPEAFF	13	many	NA	TRBV7-6	TRBJ1-1
TGTGCCATCAGTGGTACAGAGAACACTGAAGCTTTCTTT	CAISGTENTEAFF	13	few	NA	TRBV10-3	TRBJ1-1
TGTGCCAGCAGCTTAGATCCGAGCGGGGGAAACACCGGGGAGCTGTTTTTT	CASSLDPSGGNTGELFF	17	NA	TRBD2	TRBV7-6	TRBJ2-2
TGTGCCAGCAGCCTAAGGGTCGGGGGCTGGACTGAAGCTTTCTTT	CASSLRVGGWTEAFF	15	few	NA	TRBV14	TRBJ1-1
TGTGCCAGCAGGACGGGGACAGGGAGGGGCGAGCAGTACTTC	CASRTGTGRGEQYF	14	many	TRBD1	TRBV5-8	TRBJ2-7
TGTACCAGCAGCTTAGAAGCGGGCGAGACCCAGTACTTC	CTSSLEAGETQYF	13	NA	NA	TRBV7-9	TRBJ2-5
TGCGCCAGCAGCGGGGACAGGGGGTCGAAAACTGAAGCTTTCTTT	CASSGDRGSKTEAFF	15	many	TRBD1	TRBV5-1	TRBJ1-1
TGTGCCAGCAGTGAACTAAGGACCAACACCGGGGAGCTGTTTTTT	CASSELRTNTGELFF	15	once	NA	TRBV6-1	TRBJ2-2
TGTGTCAGCAGTCCCCCGGGGGGGGGCACTGAAGCTTTCTTT	CVSSPPGGGTEAFF	14	NA	NA	TRBV12-3/TRBV12-4	TRBJ1-1
TGTGTCAGCAGCGCAACGGACAGGAGCTCTGGAAACACCATATATTTT	CVSSATDRSSGNTIYF	16	NA	TRBD1	TRBV7-6	TRBJ1-3
TGTACCAGCAGTTTCGAGACTAGCGGTTGGTGGGATGAGCAGTTCTTC	CTSSFETSGWWDEQFF	16	NA	TRBD2	TRBV12-3/TRBV12-4	TRBJ2-1
TGTGCCAGCAGCCCAGACGGGCTGTCCACAGATACGCAGTATTTT	CASSPDGLSTDTQYF	15	few	NA	TRBV4-2	TRBJ2-3
TGTGCCAGCAGTTGGGGGAGGGGTCCGAACACTGAAGCTTTCTTT	CASSWGRGPNTEAFF	15	few	NA	TRBV6-6	TRBJ1-1
TGTGCCAGCAGCTACCGGGACAGGGGGCTGGGTGAGCAGTTCTTC	CASSYRDRGLGEQFF	15	few	TRBD1	TRBV11-1	TRBJ2-1
TGCGCCAGCAGCCAAGACGGGGCCGGGACAGCCTACGAGCAGTACTTC	CASSQDGAGTAYEQYF	16	NA	TRBD1	TRBV4-1	TRBJ2-7
TGTGCCAGCAGCCAAACCGGGACAGGGGGCCCCAGCAATCAGCCCCAGCATTTT	CASSQTGTGGPSNQPQHF	18	NA	TRBD1	TRBV4-2	TRBJ1-5
TGTGCCAGCAGCCAGGGGACGCGGGAGAGACAAGAGACCCAGTACTTC	CASSQGTRERQETQYF	16	few	NA	TRBV7-8	TRBJ2-5
TGTGCCAGCAGTTTAGCGCTTAGGGGTTGGTACGAGCAGTACTTC	CASSLALRGWYEQYF	15	NA	NA	TRBV12-3/TRBV12-4	TRBJ2-7
TGTGCCAGCAGCTTGCGAGGGGCGTGGGGGAACACTGAAGCTTTCTTT	CASSLRGAWGNTEAFF	16	few	NA	TRBV5-6	TRBJ1-1
TGCAGTGCTACCGGAAAACCCGGGCCACCCCCGCTGGATACGCAGTATTTT	CSATGKPGPPPLDTQYF	17	NA	NA	TRBV20-1	TRBJ2-3
TGTGCCACCGGCGGTCGGGCCGGGGAGTTGTTTTTT	CATGGRAGELFF	12	NA	NA	TRBV24-1	TRBJ2-2
TGTGCCAGCAGCTCCCGGCCGAGGGAGGATGGCTACACCTTC	CASSSRPREDGYTF	14	few	NA	TRBV7-9	TRBJ1-2
TGTGCCAGTGGTGGGGGAGGCGAGAATGAGCAGTTCTTC	CASGGGGENEQFF	13	few	NA	TRBV7-9	TRBJ2-1
TGTGCCAGCAGCTCCCAGTCTAATATCCACTTT	CASSSQSNIHF	11	NA	NA	TRBV7-4	TRBJ1-6
TGTGCCAGCAATATTCCTAGGAGGTCTTCCCTCTACGAGCAGTACTTC	CASNIPRRSSLYEQYF	16	NA	NA	TRBV12-3/TRBV12-4	TRBJ2-7
TGTGCCACCGGGACGGGGGGCCCCTATGGCTACACCTTC	CATGTGGPYGYTF	13	once	NA	TRBV19	TRBJ1-2
TGTGCCAGCAGCTTAGATGGGAGGCGGGACAGGGGGCAGAACTATGGCTACACCTTC	CASSLDGRRDRGQNYGYTF	19	few	TRBD1	TRBV7-2	TRBJ1-2
TGTGCCAGCAGTGAATCCGGCAGGGCGCAAGATGGCTACACCTTC	CASSESGRAQDGYTF	15	NA	NA	TRBV2	TRBJ1-2
TGCAGAAATTTCGGGACAGGGGACTCCTTAATCCCTGAAGCTTTCTTT	CRNFGTGDSLIPEAFF	16	NA	TRBD1	TRBV20-1	TRBJ1-1
TGTGCCACCAGTGATTTTCCGGGGGAGCTGTTTTTT	CATSDFPGELFF	12	NA	NA	TRBV24-1	TRBJ2-2
TGTGCCAGCAGTATCCTTTACGAGCAGTACTTC	CASSILYEQYF	11	NA	NA	TRBV12-3/TRBV12-4	TRBJ2-7
TGTGCCACCCGAGGATGGCGTTCGGGGACAGGGGCTTTTGAGCAGTTCTTC	CATRGWRSGTGAFEQFF	17	NA	TRBD1	TRBV27	TRBJ2-1
TGTGCCAGCAGCTTAACCCAGGTGGCTAATGAAAAACTGTTTTTT	CASSLTQVANEKLFF	15	NA	NA	TRBV7-3	TRBJ1-4
TGTGCCACCAGCGGCAGGGTTATCAATCAGCCCCAGCATTTT	CATSGRVINQPQHF	14	once	NA	TRBV15	TRBJ1-5
TGTGCCAGCAGCCCCCGTTCTAGCGGGGATATCCATGAGCAGTTCTTC	CASSPRSSGDIHEQFF	16	many	TRBD2	TRBV7-9	TRBJ2-1
TGTGCCAGCAGTTATAGGACAGGGGGCGGCGAGCAGTACTTC	CASSYRTGGGEQYF	14	few	TRBD1	TRBV7-8	TRBJ2-7
TGTGCCAGCAGCGGACCTGAGGGGCAAAATGAGCAGTTCTTC	CASSGPEGQNEQFF	14	few	NA	TRBV11-3	TRBJ2-1
TGTGCCAGCAGTCGTCTAGCGGCCCTTAGCACAGATACGCAGTATTTT	CASSRLAALSTDTQYF	16	NA	TRBD2	TRBV28	TRBJ2-3
TGCAGTGCTAGGCTCGGGGGGCAGGCGAACACTGAAGCTTTCTTT	CSARLGGQANTEAFF	15	NA	NA	TRBV20-1	TRBJ1-1
TGTGCCAGCAGCGGCGAGAGCGGGGGTCGGTCCTACAATGAGCAGTTCTTC	CASSGESGGRSYNEQFF	17	few	TRBD2	TRBV9	TRBJ2-1
TGTGCCAGCAGCCAAGGGAGCACTCCTGAAGCTTTCTTT	CASSQGSTPEAFF	13	NA	NA	TRBV14	TRBJ1-1
TGTGCCAGCAGTATAGCAGGGAACTATGGCTACACCTTC	CASSIAGNYGYTF	13	NA	NA	TRBV19	TRBJ1-2